The clone carrying this TCR beta chain appeared a single time. The age range of participants was 18 to 89 years, with residence in about 25 US areas. Measured with immunoSEQ multiplex PCR; TCRdb has only the in-frame clones, and not every one. This sample carries approximately 220,000 clones, around 85% of them seen once, and the ten largest clones take roughly a sixth. The data derive from a study of blood T cell repertoires in COVID-19. The CDR3 is 16 amino acids. Trimming at V came to 0 bases and at J to 4 bases, leaving 6 bases not matched to a gene. Germline loops: CDR1 LGHDT, CDR2 YNNKEL (reference sequence).

The genes are TRBV3-1 (or the pseudogene TRBV3-2) and TRBJ1-3; 7 nucleotides match TRBD1. This receptor was identified in a man aged 40-49 years who had recovered from COVID-19. Sequencing used PBMCs or T cells enriched from blood (not recorded which). The CDR3 is CASSQDLRGLGNTIYF. CDR3 nucleotide sequence: TGTGCCAGCAGCCAAGATCTGAGGGGGCTCGGAAACACCATATATTTT.